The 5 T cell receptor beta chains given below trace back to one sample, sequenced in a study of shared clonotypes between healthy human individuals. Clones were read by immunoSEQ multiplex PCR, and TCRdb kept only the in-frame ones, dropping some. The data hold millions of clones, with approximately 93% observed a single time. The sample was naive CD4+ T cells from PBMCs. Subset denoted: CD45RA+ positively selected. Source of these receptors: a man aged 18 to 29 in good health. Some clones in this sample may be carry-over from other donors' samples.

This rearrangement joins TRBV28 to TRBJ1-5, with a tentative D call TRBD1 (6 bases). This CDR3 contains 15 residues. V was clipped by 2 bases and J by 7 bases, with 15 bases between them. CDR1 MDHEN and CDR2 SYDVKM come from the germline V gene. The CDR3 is CASSLVILGGQPQHF. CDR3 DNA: TGTGCCAGCAGTTTAGTGATTTTAGGGGGGCAGCCCCAGCATTTT.

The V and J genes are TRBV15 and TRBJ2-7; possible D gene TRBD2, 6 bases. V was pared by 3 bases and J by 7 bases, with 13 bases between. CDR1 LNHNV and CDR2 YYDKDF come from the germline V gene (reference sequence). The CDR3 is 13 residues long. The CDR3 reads CATSRTKAGEQYF. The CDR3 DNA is TGTGCCACCAGCAGGACAAAGGCGGGGGAGCAGTACTTC.

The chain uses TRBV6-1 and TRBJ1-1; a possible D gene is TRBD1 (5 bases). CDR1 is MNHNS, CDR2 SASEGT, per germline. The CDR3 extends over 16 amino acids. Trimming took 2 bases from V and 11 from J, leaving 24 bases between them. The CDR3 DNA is TGTGCCAGCAGTGAATATCGGTGGGGCCAATCGCCGTCCGCTTTCTTT. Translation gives CASSEYRWGQSPSAFF.

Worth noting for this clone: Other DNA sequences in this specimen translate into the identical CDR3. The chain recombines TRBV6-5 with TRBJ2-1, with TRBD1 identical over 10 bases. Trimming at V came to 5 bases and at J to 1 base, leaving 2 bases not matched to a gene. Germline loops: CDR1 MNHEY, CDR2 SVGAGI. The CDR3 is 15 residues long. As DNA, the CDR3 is TGTGCCAGCAGTCGACAGGGGGCTTCCTACAATGAGCAGTTCTTC. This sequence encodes CASSRQGASYNEQFF.

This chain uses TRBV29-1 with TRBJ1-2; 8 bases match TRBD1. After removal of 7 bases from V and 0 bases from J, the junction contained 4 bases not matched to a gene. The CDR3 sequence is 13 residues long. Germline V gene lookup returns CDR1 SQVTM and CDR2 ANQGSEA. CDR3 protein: CSATGVANYGYTF. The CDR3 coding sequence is TGCAGCGCGACAGGGGTAGCTAACTATGGCTACACCTTC.